This TCR beta chain derives from a study of Graves' ophthalmopathy and Graves' hyperthyroidism. This clonotype was recorded only once. V lost 2 bases and J 2 bases, leaving 13 bases between the germline ends. There are 15 residues in the CDR3. Germline values: CDR1 ENHRY, CDR2 SYGVKD. Transcripts of RNA were the source for amplifying TCR beta CDR3 regions. RT-PCR with HTBI primers came first, then second-round multiplex PCR. TCRdb reanalysed the multiplex PCR reads using MiXCR and keeps one entry per CDR3 protein. The sample consists of 40,000 to 45,000 distinct CDR3 sequences, around 52% of them appearing once.

This chain connects TRBV10-3 to TRBJ2-7; maybe TRBD1 (8 bases). The sequencing input was peripheral blood. This clonotype was obtained from an adult man with Graves' ophthalmopathy. The CDR3 protein is CAISERTGGAYEQYF. CDR3 coding DNA: TGTGCCATCAGTGAGCGCACAGGGGGGGCCTACGAGCAGTACTTC.